The T cell receptor (beta chain) under discussion was sequenced for a study of blood T cells in healthy people across ages. The table lists this clonotype with a few counts. The individuals who served as donors were healthy Caucasians living in Russia, aged roughly 6 to 95. This CDR3 has 16 residues. V lost 3 bases, J lost 1 base, and 6 bases stayed unmatched. Germline V lookup: CDR1 LGHNA, CDR2 YNFKEQ. Then a second PCR, running roughly 7 to 11 cycles, was carried out with a sample-barcoded 5' primer and a J-beta primer mix. TCRdb called the 5' RACE reads again in MiXCR, with one record for every CDR3 protein. The data show fewer than 2,000,000 distinct CDR3 sequences, about 39% seen once.

The chain employs TRBV4-2 and TRBJ2-7; 10 bases line up with TRBD2. The clonotype was recovered from a human donor in good health. The sequenced material came from blood. CDR3 DNA: TGTGCCAGCAGCCAGTACCCTAGCGGGGGTTCCTACGAGCAGTACTTC. Translated: CASSQYPSGGSYEQYF.